The subject of this entry is one T cell receptor (beta chain). Antigen: not known. Metastatic or locally advanced urothelial carcinoma was present in the patients. Trimming stripped 1 base from V and 3 bases from J, with 20 bases between. This CDR3 is built from 17 residues. Germline CDR1 SGHRS, CDR2 YFSETQ. The data derive from a study of PD-L1 blockade in urothelial cancer. Study information: Prior chemotherapy in patients spanned 0 to 3 regimens.

Regarding the study as a whole: By 3 weeks, tumor-associated blood clones had expanded more in durable-benefit patients.

Clones were read by immunoSEQ multiplex PCR, and TCRdb kept only the in-frame ones, dropping some. The sample has about 88,000 clones; 90% to 95% are singletons. The gene calls are TRBV5-1 and TRBJ2-7; tentative D call: TRBD1 (5 bases). Specimen: PBMCs, collected around atezolizumab (anti-PD-L1) treatment. The sequence came from a man aged 55 to 70 with urothelial cancer. DNA for the CDR3: TGCGCCAGCAGCTTGATGTTTTTGGGTGCAGGGAACTACGAGCAGTACTTC. This translates into CASSLMFLGAGNYEQYF.